A single sample is the source of the 31 T cell receptor beta chains below, sequenced in a study of post-analysis software for immune sequencing data. These receptors have no identified antigens. Unique molecular identifiers tagged the TCR beta cDNA libraries. TCRdb reprocessed the PCR reads with MiXCR, giving one entry per CDR3 protein. The table has more than 450,000 distinct CDR3 sequences, approximately 34% seen once; the top ten hold 4.5% to 7.5%. Findings and caveats of the study: The study found TRBV5-6, TRBV5-1 and TRBV20-1 among roughly 5 TRBV segments more frequent in patients than controls.

Material for sequencing was blood. These receptors came from a girl aged 2-17 years with multiple sclerosis.

The rearrangement links TRBV12-3 or TRBV12-4 to TRBJ2-1; the match to TRBD1 covers 8 bases. CDR3 size: 16 residues. V lost 1 base and J lost 5; bases outside the gene matches: 7. This chain's CDR3 is CASSLGQGAGDNEQFF. CDR3 coding DNA: TGTGCCAGCAGTTTAGGCCAGGGGGCCGGGGACAATGAGCAGTTCTTC.

This clonotype was detected many times. The chain combines TRBV7-2 with TRBJ1-2; 9 positions agree with TRBD1. Losses at the gene ends were 5 bases for V and 8 bases for J; bases not matched to a gene: 6. CDR1 is SGHTA and CDR2 is FQGNSA in the germline V gene. CDR3 length equals 13 residues. Here the CDR3 reads CASSVDRGGGYTF. The CDR3 coding sequence is TGTGCCAGCAGCGTGGACAGGGGAGGCGGCTACACCTTC.

There are a few counts of this clonotype. The V call is TRBV5-1, the J call TRBJ1-1, with D possibly matching TRBD1 (5 bases). Trimming shortened V by 7 bases and J by 1 base, and 11 bases separated the two germline ends. This CDR3 region has 13 residues. Germline V gene sequence: CDR1 SGHRS, CDR2 YFSETQ. CDR3 sequence: CASGAGGNTEAFF. The CDR3 DNA reads as TGCGCCAGCGGGGCGGGGGGGAACACTGAAGCTTTCTTT.

This chain uses TRBV6-1 with TRBJ2-2; D uncertain. The CDR3 is 14 residues long. The V gene's germline CDR1 is MNHNS and CDR2 SASEGT. Trimming shortened V by 7 bases and J by 6 bases, and 15 bases separated the two germline ends. CDR3 amino acids: CASTENTSPGELFF. The CDR3 bases are TGTGCCAGCACCGAAAACACCTCTCCCGGGGAGCTGTTTTTT.

V gene TRBV7-6 combines with J gene TRBJ2-5; TRBD2 matches at 8 bases. Germline V gene data show CDR1 as SGHVS and CDR2 as FNYEAQ. J gave up 5 bases and V 3 bases, and 8 bases lay outside the gene matches. There are 15 residues in the CDR3. The CDR3 DNA is TGTGCCAGCAGCTTGGTCGGGGGGGCCCCCGAGACCCAGTACTTC. It is translated as CASSLVGGAPETQYF.

The chain carries TRBV6-5 and TRBJ1-5, with 8 bases aligning to TRBD1. Germline V lookup: CDR1 MNHEY, CDR2 SVGAGI. V trimming: 2 bases; J trimming: 7 bases; junction bases outside the gene matches: 4. The CDR3 runs 14 residues. CDR3 DNA sequence: TGTGCCAGCAGTTACGGGACAGGAGTCCAGCCCCAGCATTTT. This encodes CASSYGTGVQPQHF.

The sample holds a few counts of this clonotype. The gene calls are TRBV29-1 and TRBJ2-3; D may be TRBD1 (5 bases). The CDR3 runs 13 residues. Deletions cut 7 bases from V and 2 bases from J, with 13 bases between. CDR1 is SQVTM and CDR2 is ANQGSEA in the germline V gene. CDR3 amino acids: CSAEGDNTDTQYF. CDR3 nucleotides: TGCAGCGCCGAAGGGGATAACACAGATACGCAGTATTTT.

The chain is built from TRBV20-1 and TRBJ1-5; 9 nucleotides match TRBD1. The CDR3 is 13 amino acids. The V and J ends lost 8 bases and 6 bases, in that order; junction bases with no gene match: 8. Germline CDR1 DFQATT, CDR2 SNEGSKA (reference sequence). The CDR3 nucleotides are TGCAGTACCCGGACAGGGGTGGTTCAGCCCCAGCATTTT. Translated: CSTRTGVVQPQHF.

This chain uses TRBV7-2 with TRBJ1-2; D uncertain. This CDR3 is built from 13 residues. The germline V gene has CDR1 SGHTA and CDR2 FQGNSA. Trimming cost V 4 bases and J 8 bases, with 14 bases left between them. The CDR3 region is CASSYGSWSGYTF. The CDR3 nucleotides are TGTGCCAGCAGCTACGGATCGTGGTCGGGCTACACCTTC. Full variable domain (missing parts from reference TRBV7-2 and TRBJ1-2): GAGVSQSPSNKVTEKGKDVELRCDPISGHTALYWYRQSLGQGLEFLIYFQGNSAPDKSGLPSDRFSAERTGGSVSTLTIQRTQQEDSAVYLCASSYGSWSGYTFGSGTRLTVV.

The rearrangement links TRBV29-1 to TRBJ1-1; D gene ambiguous. V shed 7 bases and J shed 6 bases, with 21 bases lying between them. Per the germline V gene, CDR1 is SQVTM and CDR2 is ANQGSEA. The CDR3 is 14 residues long. CDR3 sequence (DNA): TGCAGCGCTGTATTCCGGATAGGGATCCCTGAAGCTTTCTTT. It encodes CSAVFRIGIPEAFF.

V gene TRBV2 combines with J gene TRBJ1-1, with D hard to call. The CDR3 covers 12 residues. V lost 7 bases to trimming and J lost 1 base, with 7 bases between them. In germline, CDR1 is SNHLY, CDR2 FYNNEI. As DNA, the CDR3 is TGTGCCAGCAATCCTTCGAACACTGAAGCTTTCTTT. Its protein product is CASNPSNTEAFF.

The genes are TRBV5-1 and TRBJ2-5, with D maybe TRBD1 (7 bases). The CDR3 has 16 residues. Trimming stripped 4 bases from V and 2 bases from J, with 18 bases between. Germline CDR1 reads SGHRS; CDR2 reads YFSETQ. CDR3: CASSGRTGGDQETQYF. Here the CDR3 DNA reads TGCGCCAGCAGCGGAAGGACAGGAGGGGATCAAGAGACCCAGTACTTC.

This clonotype was picked up a small number of times. The junction differs from germline at one of its ends, possibly a read error. The chain couples TRBV12-3 or TRBV12-4 to TRBJ1-5, with TRBD1 identical over 8 bases. The CDR3 totals 19 residues. The CDR3: CASSPKDRASNSYNQPQHF. Written as DNA, the CDR3 is TGTGCCAGCAGTCCCAAGGACAGGGCGTCCAATTCATACAATCAGCCCCAGCATTTC.

Many counts were recorded for this clonotype. The chain carries TRBV6-5 and TRBJ2-1, with TRBD2 matching over 14 bases. The V and J ends lost 6 bases and 6 bases, in that order; junction bases with no gene match: 4. The CDR3 consists of 15 residues. Germline V gene data show CDR1 as MNHEY and CDR2 as SVGAGI. CDR3 in DNA: TGTGCCAGCAGCGGCGGACTAGCGGGGGGCAATGAGCAGTTCTTC. It translates to CASSGGLAGGNEQFF.

V usage is TRBV5-1 and J usage is TRBJ2-2; D unresolved. V dropped 4 bases and J dropped 2 bases, with 15 bases sitting between them. The CDR3 runs to 16 residues. In germline, CDR1 is SGHRS, CDR2 YFSETQ. The CDR3 DNA reads TGCGCCAGCAGCCTAGAAACTGGGCTTAACACCGGGGAGCTGTTTTTT. Translating gives CASSLETGLNTGELFF.

The chain carries TRBV29-1 and TRBJ2-3; TRBD1 matches at 7 bases. J was trimmed by 3 bases and V by 3 bases; bases with no gene match: 9. The CDR3 is made up of 15 amino acids. From germline, CDR1 is SQVTM and CDR2 ANQGSEA. DNA of the CDR3: TGCAGCGTTGATTTGAGGGGGCCGGGAACAGATACGCAGTATTTT. Translated, it gives CSVDLRGPGTDTQYF.

The rearrangement links TRBV5-1 to TRBJ2-5, with a weak D call TRBD2 (6 bases). This CDR3 region has 13 residues. V was cut by 10 bases and J by 4 bases, with 17 bases left in between. Germline V gives CDR1 SGHRS, CDR2 YFSETQ. The CDR3 protein is CAHDPRDGETQYF. CDR3 in DNA: TGCGCCCACGACCCGCGGGACGGAGAGACCCAGTACTTC.

The V gene is TRBV6-1, the J gene TRBJ1-2, with a tentative D call TRBD1 (6 bases). V lost 5 bases to trimming and J lost 1 base, with 20 bases between them. Germline CDR1 reads MNHNS; CDR2 reads SASEGT. This CDR3 spans 17 amino acids. CDR3 in amino acids: CASSPDRGAFYNYGYTF. The CDR3 DNA reads TGTGCCAGCAGTCCCGACCGGGGGGCTTTTTATAACTATGGCTACACCTTC.

The V gene is TRBV5-1, the J gene TRBJ1-1; 7 bases are shared with TRBD1. The germline gives CDR1 SGHRS, CDR2 YFSETQ. With 2 bases clipped from V and 1 base from J, the junction kept 8 bases outside the gene matches. The CDR3 sequence is 16 residues long. Here the CDR3 reads CASSFNRGLTNTEAFF. The CDR3 DNA is TGCGCCAGCAGCTTCAACAGGGGACTAACGAACACTGAAGCTTTCTTT.

This chain joins TRBV12-3 or TRBV12-4 and TRBJ2-4; perhaps TRBD2 as D (5 bases). The V end lost 6 bases, the J end lost 9 bases, and 9 bases lay between the germline ends. This CDR3 comprises 11 residues. CDR3 sequence: CASSPEGIQYF. The CDR3 bases are TGTGCCAGCAGCCCCGAGGGCATTCAGTACTTC.

The gene calls are TRBV6-5 and TRBJ2-2; D is unresolved. CDR3 length: 14 amino acids. The V gene lost 7 bases and the J gene lost 4 bases, with 13 bases spanning the gap. CDR1 is MNHEY, CDR2 SVGAGI, per germline. The CDR3 nucleotides are TGTGCCAGCATGGCGAGGTCGACCACCGGGGAGCTGTTTTTT. Residues: CASMARSTTGELFF.

This clonotype was recorded many times. The rearrangement joins TRBV29-1 to TRBJ2-3, with TRBD1 matching over 7 bases. The CDR3 sequence is 12 residues long. J gave up 5 bases and V 5 bases, and 4 bases lay outside the gene matches. Germline V gene sequence: CDR1 SQVTM, CDR2 ANQGSEA. CDR3 protein: CSVQGDIDTQYF. CDR3 in DNA: TGCAGCGTTCAGGGGGACATAGATACGCAGTATTTT.

The genes are TRBV5-1 and TRBJ2-5; 10 positions agree with TRBD1. The CDR3 spans 17 residues. Germline CDR1 and CDR2: SGHRS and YFSETQ. After removal of 3 bases from V and 6 bases from J, the junction contained 14 bases not matched to a gene. The CDR3 DNA sequence: TGCGCCAGCAGCTCCTCCTTTGCGGGACAGGGGTCGAAGACCCAGTACTTC. This sequence encodes CASSSSFAGQGSKTQYF.

At least ten counts were recorded for this clonotype. The rearrangement links TRBV18 to TRBJ2-1; 8 bases match TRBD1. Germline CDR1 is KGHSH and CDR2 is LQKENI. The CDR3 is 13 amino acids. With 8 bases clipped from V and 7 bases from J, the junction kept 7 bases outside the gene matches. This CDR3 is CASVTGGSNEQFF. The CDR3 DNA sequence: TGTGCCAGCGTCACAGGGGGTTCAAATGAGCAGTTCTTC.

The V call is TRBV15, the J call TRBJ2-1; D possibly corresponds to TRBD2 (6 bases). The CDR3 totals 15 residues. Germline V gene lookup returns CDR1 LNHNV and CDR2 YYDKDF (reference sequence). V lost 2 bases and J 6 bases, leaving 14 bases between the germline ends. This CDR3 is CATSRSGGDSNEQFF. CDR3 nucleotides: TGTGCCACCAGCAGATCAGGCGGGGACTCCAATGAGCAGTTCTTC.

This sequence joins TRBV5-1 and TRBJ1-1; the match to TRBD1 covers 10 bases. CDR3 length: 16 residues. The germline CDR1 and CDR2 sequences are SGHRS and YFSETQ. J was trimmed by 6 bases and V by 10 bases; bases with no gene match: 18. The CDR3 DNA reads TGCGCCGGCGGCCACAGATCGGGACAGGGGTCGTCTGAAGCTTTCTTT. It encodes CAGGHRSGQGSSEAFF.

V usage is TRBV20-1 and J usage is TRBJ1-4, with 9 positions matching TRBD1. The CDR3 loop spans 14 amino acids. Germline CDR1 reads DFQATT; CDR2 reads SNEGSKA (reference sequence). V lost 6 bases to trimming and J lost 7 bases; unmatched junction nucleotides: 9. In nucleotides, the CDR3 is TGCAGTGCCCCGGAGGGACAGGGTCGTGAAAAACTGTTTTTT. This gives the protein CSAPEGQGREKLFF.

The chain combines TRBV27 with TRBJ1-3; 9 positions agree with TRBD1. The CDR3 runs to 15 residues. The trim removed 6 bases at V and 1 base at J, leaving 4 bases unmatched. Germline values: CDR1 MNHEY, CDR2 SMNVEV (reference sequence). The CDR3 loop is CASRSGTGSGNTIYF. The CDR3 DNA sequence: TGTGCCAGCAGGTCCGGGACAGGGTCTGGAAACACCATATATTTT.

This clonotype was observed a few times. CDR3 coding DNA: TGTGCCAGCAGCTCCTCCATTTATCAGCCCCAGCATTTT. Translating it yields CASSSSIYQPQHF. The genes are TRBV7-9 and TRBJ1-5; unclear D gene. V was pared by 4 bases and J by 5 bases, with 9 bases between. The CDR3 consists of 13 residues. Germline lookup yields CDR1 SEHNR and CDR2 FQNEAQ (reference sequence). Looking up the rest from reference TRBV7-9 and TRBJ1-5 gives the full variable domain: DTGVSQNPRHKITKRGQNVTFRCDPISEHNRLYWYRQTLGQGPEFLTYFQNEAQLEKSRLLSDRFSAERPKGSFSTLEIQRTEQGDSAMYLCASSSSIYQPQHFGDGTRLSIL.

This clonotype was detected a few times. CDR3 loop: CAISESGGTPTSTDTQYF. The CDR3 region has the DNA TGTGCCATCAGTGAGTCGGGAGGGACTCCAACTAGCACAGATACGCAGTATTTT. The chain combines TRBV10-3 with TRBJ2-3, with 7 bases aligning to TRBD2. The ends lost 0 bases at V and 0 bases at J; junction bases unmatched: 9. Germline lookup yields CDR1 ENHRY and CDR2 SYGVKD. The CDR3 runs 18 residues.

As DNA, the CDR3 is TGTGCCAGCAGTCGGACGCCGAGGGGGGAGCTGTTTTTT. This codes for CASSRTPRGELFF. This chain connects TRBV12-3 or TRBV12-4 to TRBJ2-2; D remains unclear. V was pared by 5 bases and J by 8 bases, with 12 bases between. The CDR3 consists of 13 residues.